Given below is one T cell receptor beta chain in context. This sample was taken from a study of blood T cell repertoires in COVID-19. Study information: Acute-phase and convalescent COVID-19 samples originated in the United States, Italy and Spain. T cells, B-cell-depleted T cells, or PBMCs provided the cDNA or gDNA that served as material.

The germline V gene has CDR1 SGHNT and CDR2 YENEEA. This CDR3 comprises 14 residues. V lost 8 bases and J lost 4; bases outside the gene matches: 9. In the original workflow: Counts of nucleated cells, estimated from reference gene primer amplification, were obtained. The table came from immunoSEQ multiplex PCR; TCRdb's copy has only in-frame clones and leaves some out. V and J calls and clone size follow that table, whereas D and trimming were derived from the DNA. This sample has 20,000 to 30,000 clones, with about 89% found just once. The sequenced sample consisted of peripheral blood. The origin of this receptor is a man aged 50-59 years with active COVID-19. The V call is TRBV11-3, the J call TRBJ2-7, with 9 bases identical to TRBD1. The chain's CDR3 is CASGPRTGAYEQYF. DNA for the CDR3: TGTGCCAGCGGTCCACGGACAGGGGCATACGAGCAGTACTTC. Looking up the rest from reference TRBV11-3 and TRBJ2-7 gives the full variable domain: EAGVVQSPRYKIIEKKQPVAFWCNPISGHNTLYWYLQNLGQGPELLIRYENEEAVDDSQLPKDRFSAERLKGVDSTLKIQPAELGDSAVYLCASGPRTGAYEQYFGPGTRLTVT.